This T cell receptor (beta chain) was recorded in a study of blood T cell repertoires in COVID-19. Study-wide background: Specimens from acute and convalescent COVID-19 originated in the United States, Italy and Spain. PBMCs, B-cell-depleted T cells, or T cells provided the cDNA or gDNA that made up the material.

In the source study's methods: Reference gene primer amplification yielded estimated nucleated cell counts. Repertoires were generated with immunoSEQ multiplex PCR, while TCRdb's copy carries only in-frame clones and drops some. V and J calls and clone size follow that table, whereas D and trimming were derived from the DNA. There are 140,000 to 150,000 clones in the sample; more than 75% occur only once, and less than 5.5% lies in the top ten. The CDR3 consists of 13 residues. V was clipped by 7 bases and J by 2 bases; unmatched bases: 4. The germline V gene has CDR1 MGHDK and CDR2 SYGVNS. This chain connects TRBV25-1 to TRBJ2-7; TRBD1 matches 8 bases. Sequences were obtained from peripheral blood. The receptor was derived from a man in his fifties or sixties with acute or convalescent COVID-19. CDR3 sequence reads: CASTKQGAYEQYF. The CDR3 DNA sequence: TGTGCCAGCACTAAACAGGGGGCCTACGAGCAGTACTTC.